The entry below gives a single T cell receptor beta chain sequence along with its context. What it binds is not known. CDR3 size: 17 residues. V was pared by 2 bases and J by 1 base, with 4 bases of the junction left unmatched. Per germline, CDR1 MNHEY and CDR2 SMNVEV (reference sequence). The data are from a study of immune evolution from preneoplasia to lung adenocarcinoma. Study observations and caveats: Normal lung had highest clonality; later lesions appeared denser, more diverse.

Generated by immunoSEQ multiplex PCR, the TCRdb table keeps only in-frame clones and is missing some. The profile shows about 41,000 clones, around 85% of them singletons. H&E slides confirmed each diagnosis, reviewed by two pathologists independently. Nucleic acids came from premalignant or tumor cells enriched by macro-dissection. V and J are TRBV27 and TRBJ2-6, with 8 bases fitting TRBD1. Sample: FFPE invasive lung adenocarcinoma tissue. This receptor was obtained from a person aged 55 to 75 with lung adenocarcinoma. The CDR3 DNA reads TGTGCCAGCAGTTTAGTGCGACAGGGGTCTGGGGCCAACGTCCTGACTTTC. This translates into CASSLVRQGSGANVLTF.